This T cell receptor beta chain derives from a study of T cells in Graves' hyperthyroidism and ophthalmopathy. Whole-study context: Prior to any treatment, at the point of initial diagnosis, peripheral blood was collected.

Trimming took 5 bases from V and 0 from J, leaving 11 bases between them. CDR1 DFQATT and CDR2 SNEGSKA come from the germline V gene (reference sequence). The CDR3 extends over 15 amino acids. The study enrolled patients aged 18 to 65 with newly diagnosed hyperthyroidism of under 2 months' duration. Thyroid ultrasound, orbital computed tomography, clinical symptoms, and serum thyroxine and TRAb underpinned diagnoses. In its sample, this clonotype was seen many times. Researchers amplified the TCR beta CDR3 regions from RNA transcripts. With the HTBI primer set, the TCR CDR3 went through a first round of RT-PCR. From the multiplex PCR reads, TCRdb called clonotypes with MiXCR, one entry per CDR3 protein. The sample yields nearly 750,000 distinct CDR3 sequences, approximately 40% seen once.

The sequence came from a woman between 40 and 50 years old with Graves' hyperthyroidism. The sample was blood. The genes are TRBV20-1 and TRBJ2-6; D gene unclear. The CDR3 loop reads CSAWPGSSGANVLTF. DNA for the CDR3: TGCAGTGCTTGGCCGGGCAGCTCTGGGGCCAACGTCCTGACTTTC.